Listed below are T cell receptor beta chains from one sample, sequenced in a study of T cell repertoires in cytomegalovirus infection. For these TCRs, the target antigens are not known. TCRdb re-analysed the reads in MiXCR, keeping a single row per CDR3 protein. The sample records 110,000 or so distinct CDR3 sequences, about 33% being singletons. The sample consisted of CD8+ T cells from cultured PBMCs, taken from culture after CMV antigen stimulation. These receptors originate from a human donor in good health (CMV status not recorded). Some clones in this sample may be carry-over from other donors' samples. Both conserved end residues are part of each CDR3. A D gene is named only where the DNA matches it firmly. The listing skips clone size in some rows; elsewhere it reads once, few, many or a size class.

TRBD1	TRBJ1-6	TRBV2	NA	CASSPFQDRVLPYNSPLHF	TGTGCCAGCAGTCCTTTCCAGGACAGGGTTCTACCTTATAATTCACCCCTCCACTTT
TRBD1	TRBJ2-7	TRBV7-9	NA	CASSFRDRGRDEQYF	TGTGCCAGCAGCTTCAGGGACAGGGGGCGCGACGAGCAGTACTTC
NA	TRBJ2-1	TRBV10-3	many	CANREGSNNEQFF	TGTGCCAACAGGGAGGGATCCAACAATGAGCAGTTCTTC
NA	TRBJ2-7	TRBV5-6	NA	CASSLVTDPSEQYF	TGTGCCAGCAGCTTGGTCACGGACCCTAGCGAGCAGTACTTC
TRBD2	TRBJ2-1	TRBV25-1	few	CASSEFRWTSGAYNEQFF	TGTGCCAGCAGTGAATTTCGGTGGACTAGCGGGGCCTACAATGAGCAGTTCTTC
NA	TRBJ2-1	TRBV28	NA	CASSSPRVGDEQFF	TGTGCCAGCAGTTCCCCTAGGGTAGGGGATGAGCAGTTCTTC
NA	TRBJ2-1	TRBV12-3/TRBV12-4	NA	CASVLDDYSYNEQFF	TGTGCCAGTGTTCTGGACGACTACTCCTACAATGAGCAGTTCTTC
NA	TRBJ1-5	TRBV5-5	NA	CASSLSTGNQPQHF	TGTGCCAGCAGCCTCTCTACGGGCAATCAGCCCCAGCATTTT
NA	TRBJ1-1	TRBV6-6	NA	CASSYSQGPNTEAFF	TGTGCCAGCAGTTACTCGCAGGGGCCTAACACTGAAGCTTTCTTT
TRBD1	TRBJ1-1	TRBV7-9	few	CASRQQGAYTEAFF	TGTGCCAGCAGGCAACAGGGGGCGTACACTGAAGCTTTCTTT
NA	TRBJ2-1	TRBV11-2	NA	CASSLDLYRFTYNEQFF	TGTGCCAGCAGCTTAGATCTATACAGGTTCACCTACAATGAGCAGTTCTTC
NA	TRBJ1-1	TRBV7-9	few	CASSTSLDGITEAFF	TGTGCCAGCAGCACCTCCTTGGACGGGATAACTGAAGCTTTCTTT
NA	TRBJ2-7	TRBV7-4	NA	CASSPAATRYEQYF	TGTGCCAGCAGCCCAGCCGCCACCAGGTACGAGCAGTACTTC
TRBD2	TRBJ2-5	TRBV6-5	few	CASSRGPSGEPQETQYF	TGTGCCAGCAGTAGGGGCCCTAGCGGGGAACCTCAAGAGACCCAGTACTTC
NA	TRBJ1-2	TRBV6-5	NA	CASSYSAGYGYTF	TGTGCCAGCAGTTACTCGGCAGGCTATGGCTACACCTTC
NA	TRBJ2-1	TRBV5-4	NA	CASSLAEQVHEQFF	TGTGCCAGCAGCTTGGCGGAACAGGTTCATGAGCAGTTCTTC
NA	TRBJ2-7	TRBV4-1	NA	CASSQVGTGTYEQYF	TGCGCCAGCAGCCAAGTTGGTACAGGAACCTACGAGCAGTACTTC
NA	TRBJ2-7	TRBV7-9	few	CASSQGPGRATEQYF	TGTGCCAGCAGCCAAGGGCCCGGCAGGGCAACCGAGCAGTACTTC
NA	TRBJ2-1	TRBV20-1	NA	CSGGAASYNEQFF	TGCAGTGGGGGGGCCGCTTCCTACAATGAGCAGTTCTTC
TRBD1	TRBJ2-2	TRBV2	once	CASSEAFNTGQGYTGELFF	TGTGCCAGCAGTGAAGCTTTTAACACCGGACAGGGTTATACCGGGGAGCTGTTTTTT
TRBD2	TRBJ2-2	TRBV7-6	NA	CASSLTSGENTGELFF	TGTGCCAGCAGCCTGACTAGCGGGGAGAATACCGGGGAGCTGTTTTTT
TRBD1	TRBJ2-5	TRBV7-2	many	CASSLYFGTGQETQYF	TGTGCCAGCAGCTTATATTTCGGGACAGGACAAGAGACCCAGTACTTC
TRBD1	TRBJ1-1	TRBV12-5	many	CASAPGQRNTEAFF	TGTGCTAGTGCCCCGGGACAGAGGAACACTGAAGCTTTCTTT
TRBD2	TRBJ2-3	TRBV9	NA	CASSASGATSTDTQYF	TGTGCCAGCAGCGCTAGCGGGGCAACTAGCACAGATACGCAGTATTTT
TRBD1	TRBJ1-4	TRBV20-1	medium-sized	CSAARTGSFEKLFF	TGCAGTGCGGCTCGGACAGGGTCTTTTGAAAAACTGTTTTTT
NA	TRBJ2-7	TRBV6-1	NA	CASRGLTISYEQYF	TGTGCCAGCAGAGGACTCACCATATCGTACGAGCAGTACTTC
NA	TRBJ1-5	TRBV6-1	NA	CASSEWGLGQPQHF	TGTGCCAGCAGTGAATGGGGGTTAGGTCAGCCCCAGCATTTT
NA	TRBJ2-2	TRBV7-9	NA	CASSLARSGELFF	TGTGCCAGCAGCTTAGCGCGGAGCGGGGAGCTGTTTTTT